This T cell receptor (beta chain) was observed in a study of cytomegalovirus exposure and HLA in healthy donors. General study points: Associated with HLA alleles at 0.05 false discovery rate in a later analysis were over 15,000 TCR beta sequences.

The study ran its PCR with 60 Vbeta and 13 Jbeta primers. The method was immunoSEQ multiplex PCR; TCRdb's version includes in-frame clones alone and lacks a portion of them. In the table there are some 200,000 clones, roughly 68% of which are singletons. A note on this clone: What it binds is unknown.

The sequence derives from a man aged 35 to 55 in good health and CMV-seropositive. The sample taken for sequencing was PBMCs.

The CDR3 protein is CARVEAPGSTQYF. The DNA for the CDR3 is TGTGCCAGGGTGGAGGCCCCCGGGAGTACGCAGTATTTT. The rearrangement joins TRBV2 to TRBJ2-3; a weak D match, TRBD2 (6 bases). The V gene lost 9 bases and the J gene lost 8 bases, with 18 bases spanning the gap. In germline, CDR1 is SNHLY, CDR2 FYNNEI. The CDR3 totals 13 residues.